The clone carrying this TCR beta chain has a handful of counts. The antigen is unknown. Per germline, CDR1 WSHSY and CDR2 SAAADI. V lost 5 bases and J lost 7, with 17 bases in between. The CDR3 has 15 residues. This entry belongs to a study of T cell responses to AZD1222 COVID-19 vaccine. Broader study findings: No day 14 peak samples; only post-peak repertoires were characterized. There were vaccine-associated CD4 TCRs across spike, dominant at 160-218 and 743-854. Donors were largely white British and mainly female; clonal diversity was possibly underestimated.

Using immunoSEQ multiplex PCR, the repertoire was profiled, and TCRdb retains in-frame clones only, with some absent. The repertoire consists of under 150,000 clones, with about 92% occurring once and the leading ten covering roughly 3.5%. The source of this sequence is an adult who received the AZD1222 COVID-19 vaccine. The sample consisted of peripheral blood, taken 28 days after the second AZD1222 dose. The V call is TRBV10-2, the J call TRBJ1-4; perhaps TRBD1 as D (5 bases). The CDR3 reads CASSPLGTSGEKLFF. The CDR3, as DNA: TGCGCCAGCAGTCCGCTCGGGACCTCGGGTGAAAAACTGTTTTTT.